Presented here are 19 T cell receptor beta chains from one specimen sequenced in a study of T cell repertoires in ileal Crohn's disease (dated by TCRdb to between 2018 and 2020). The library was built by means of the immunoSEQ multiplex PCR assay. TCRdb took this table from immuneACCESS and kept in-frame rearrangements with V and J called. Such tables lack part of the clones; where checked against another copy, unresolved V genes explain under half of the gap, and the rest is unexplained. A total of 15,000 to 20,000 clones appear in this sample, 85% to 95% of them only once. The ten most abundant clones make up 3% to 3.5% of the sample. Source material: ileal tissue. The source is an adult with Crohn's disease.

The chain links TRBV4-1 to TRBJ2-7; D possibly corresponds to TRBD2 (6 bases). V gave up 4 bases and J gave up 4 bases, with 14 bases separating them. The CDR3 length is 14 residues. Germline V CDR1 and CDR2: MGHRA, YSYEKL. The CDR3 loop is CASSPMGRMYEQYF. DNA for the CDR3: TGCGCCAGCAGCCCGATGGGGAGGATGTACGAGCAGTACTTC.

The chain joins TRBV18 to TRBJ2-3; 9 bases match TRBD1. The CDR3 spans 16 residues. V lost 4 bases to trimming and J lost 2 bases; unmatched junction nucleotides: 7. Germline CDR1 is KGHSH and CDR2 is LQKENI. The CDR3 coding sequence is TGTGCCAGCTCACAAACAGGGGGCGCTAACACAGATACGCAGTATTTT. As protein: CASSQTGGANTDTQYF.

The chain joins TRBV9 to TRBJ2-1; weak D call: TRBD2 (6 bases). The CDR3 is 18 residues long. Germline CDR1 and CDR2: SGDLS and YYNGEE. The V end lost 2 bases, the J end lost 0 bases, and 18 bases lay between the germline ends. CDR3 sequence reads: CASSVPRDSASSYNEQFF. CDR3 DNA: TGTGCCAGCAGCGTCCCCCGGGACTCAGCTAGCTCCTACAATGAGCAGTTCTTC. Drawing the rest from reference TRBV9 and TRBJ2-1, the complete variable domain is DSGVTQTPKHLITATGQRVTLRCSPRSGDLSVYWYQQSLDQGLQFLIQYYNGEERAKGNILERFSAQQFPDLHSELNLSSLELGDSALYFCASSVPRDSASSYNEQFFGPGTRLTVL.

The chain joins TRBV5-4 to TRBJ2-7, with 7 nucleotides matching TRBD1. The ends lost 5 bases at V and 5 bases at J; junction bases unmatched: 10. This CDR3 has 14 amino acids. The V gene's germline CDR1 is SGHNT and CDR2 YYREEE (reference sequence). In nucleotides, the CDR3 is TGTGCCAGCAGTCCCCTAGACAGGGCCCACGAGCAGTACTTC. It translates to CASSPLDRAHEQYF.

This clone was detected only once. J is TRBJ1-1 and V is TRBV6-5; no firm D call. The V end lost 2 bases, the J end lost 4 bases, and 11 bases lay between the germline ends. CDR1 is MNHEY and CDR2 is SVGAGI in the germline V gene. The CDR3 length is 14 residues. CDR3 sequence reads: CASSYVGEGTEAFF. As DNA, the CDR3 is TGTGCCAGCAGTTACGTGGGAGAGGGCACTGAAGCTTTCTTT.

J is TRBJ1-5 and V is TRBV6-6; 11 positions match TRBD1. The V gene's germline CDR1 is MNHNY and CDR2 SVGAGI (reference sequence). V lost 6 bases and J lost 2; bases outside the gene matches: 6. The CDR3 has 16 amino acids. The CDR3 spells CASSRGQGAGNQPQHF. CDR3 nucleotides: TGTGCCAGCAGCCGAGGACAGGGGGCTGGCAATCAGCCCCAGCATTTT.

This rearrangement joins TRBV7-6 to TRBJ1-1; D is ambiguous. This CDR3 is 13 amino acids long. Trimming removed 5 bases at V and 1 base at J, with 8 bases between. CDR1 is SGHVS and CDR2 is FNYEAQ in the germline V gene. The CDR3, as DNA: TGTGCCAGCAGCGAGACACCGAACACTGAAGCTTTCTTT. This gives the protein CASSETPNTEAFF.

This chain links TRBV6-5 with TRBJ1-2; TRBD1 matches at 8 bases. CDR3 length: 15 amino acids. Germline CDR1 is MNHEY and CDR2 is SVGAGI. The V segment lost 2 bases and the J segment 2 bases; nucleotides outside the gene matches: 4. CDR3 in DNA: TGTGCCAGCAGTTACCTCGGGACAGGCAACTATGGCTACACCTTC. This sequence encodes CASSYLGTGNYGYTF.

The J gene is TRBJ2-5, the V gene TRBV19; D possibly corresponds to TRBD2 (5 bases). The CDR3 runs 14 residues. V shed 3 bases and J shed 5 bases, with 13 bases lying between them. Per the germline V gene, CDR1 is LNHDA and CDR2 is SQIVND (reference sequence). The CDR3 here is CASSIREGRETQYF. In DNA, the CDR3 is TGTGCCAGTAGTATCCGAGAGGGCCGGGAGACCCAGTACTTC.

The chain combines TRBV7-9 with TRBJ2-1, with 12 bases aligning to TRBD2. V trimming: 5 bases; J trimming: 8 bases; junction bases outside the gene matches: 7. The CDR3 totals 15 residues. Looked up from germline, CDR1 is SEHNR and CDR2 is FQNEAQ (reference sequence). This chain's CDR3 is CASSPTSGGRDEQFF. The CDR3 DNA reads as TGTGCCAGCAGCCCTACTAGCGGGGGGCGGGATGAGCAGTTCTTC. Looking up the rest from reference TRBV7-9 and TRBJ2-1 gives the full variable domain: DTGVSQNPRHKITKRGQNVTFRCDPISEHNRLYWYRQTLGQGPEFLTYFQNEAQLEKSRLLSDRFSAERPKGSFSTLEIQRTEQGDSAMYLCASSPTSGGRDEQFFGPGTRLTVL.

This clone occurred a few times. The chain combines TRBV4-1 with TRBJ1-4; 7 positions match TRBD1. Looked up from germline, CDR1 is MGHRA and CDR2 is YSYEKL. The V gene end was trimmed by 1 base and the J gene end by 8 bases; junction bases not matched to a gene: 4. The CDR3 is 14 residues long. The CDR3 sequence is CASSQADRAEKLFF. CDR3 bases: TGCGCCAGCAGCCAAGCTGACAGGGCAGAAAAACTGTTTTTT.

The chain joins TRBV19 to TRBJ1-5; tentatively, D is TRBD1 (5 bases). CDR1 is LNHDA and CDR2 is SQIVND in the germline V gene (reference sequence). V was shortened by 0 bases and J by 5 bases, with 8 bases between the two germline ends. This CDR3 comprises 14 residues. CDR3 residues: CASSIDRADQPQHF. CDR3 bases: TGTGCCAGTAGTATAGACAGGGCCGATCAGCCCCAGCATTTT.

The chain is built from TRBV6-6 and TRBJ1-4, with 7 positions matching TRBD1. CDR3 length equals 13 residues. CDR1 is MNHNY and CDR2 is SVGAGI in the germline V gene (reference sequence). Germline trimming cut 6 bases from V and 6 bases from J; bases unmatched to any gene: 4. The DNA of the CDR3 is TGTGCCAGCAGCGACAGGGCGCATGAAAAACTGTTTTTT. It translates to CASSDRAHEKLFF.

The chain joins TRBV11-2 to TRBJ2-7; D is perhaps TRBD1 (5 bases). V was pared by 1 base and J by 2 bases, with 6 bases between. Germline V gene lookup returns CDR1 SGHAT and CDR2 FQNNGV. The CDR3 runs 13 residues. The chain's CDR3 is CASSLGTTYEQYF. The CDR3 DNA reads as TGTGCCAGCAGCTTAGGGACAACCTACGAGCAGTACTTC.

J is TRBJ2-5 and V is TRBV27, with 7 positions matching TRBD1. CDR1 is MNHEY, CDR2 SMNVEV, per germline (reference sequence). The CDR3 runs 15 residues. V lost 5 bases and J lost 2; bases outside the gene matches: 8. CDR3 region: CASSPSDREQETQYF. The CDR3 region has the DNA TGTGCCAGCAGTCCTTCTGACAGGGAACAAGAGACCCAGTACTTC.

CDR3 region: CASSFGQNTEAFF. The CDR3 nucleotides are TGTGCCAGCAGCTTCGGACAGAACACTGAAGCTTTCTTT. The chain couples TRBV5-8 to TRBJ1-1; perhaps TRBD1 as D (5 bases). CDR3 size: 13 residues. Germline values: CDR1 SGHTS, CDR2 YDEGEE. The germline V and J ends were trimmed by 2 bases and 1 base, with 6 bases remaining between them.

The V gene is TRBV6-5, the J gene TRBJ1-2; TRBD1 matches 7 bases. The V segment lost 6 bases and the J segment 5 bases; nucleotides outside the gene matches: 3. The CDR3 totals 12 residues. Per germline, CDR1 MNHEY and CDR2 SVGAGI. CDR3 nucleotide sequence: TGTGCCAGCAGGGCGACAGGGTATGGCTACACCTTC. It yields the protein CASRATGYGYTF.

On this clone: Relative to the germline gene, one junction end is altered; a read error may explain this. The rearrangement uses TRBV19 and TRBJ1-2; D perhaps matches TRBD1 (6 bases). The CDR3 loop spans 13 amino acids. Germline V gene sequence: CDR1 LNHDA, CDR2 SQIVND (reference sequence). The CDR3 DNA sequence: TGTACCAGTAGTATTACAGGGACGCATGGCTACACCTTC. Amino acid sequence: CTSSITGTHGYTF. Full variable domain (remainder filled in from reference TRBV19 and TRBJ1-2): DGGITQSPKYLFRKEGQNVTLSCEQNLNHDAMYWYRQDPGQGLRLIYYSQIVNDFQKGDIAEGYSVSREKKESFPLTVTSAQKNPTAFYLCTSSITGTHGYTFGSGTRLTVV.

V is TRBV29-1 and J is TRBJ1-3, with 7 nucleotides matching TRBD1. The CDR3 contains 13 residues. The germline V gene encodes CDR1 SQVTM and CDR2 ANQGSEA. Unmatched junction bases numbered 0, after V lost 4 bases and J lost 0 bases. In DNA, the CDR3 is TGCAGCGTTGGGACAGGCTCTGGAAACACCATATATTTT. It codes for CSVGTGSGNTIYF. The variable domain in full, with the rest retrieved from reference TRBV29-1 and TRBJ1-3, is SAVISQKPSRDICQRGTSLTIQCQVDSQVTMMFWYRQQPGQSLTLIATANQGSEATYESGFVIDKFPISRPNLTFSTLTVSNMSPEDSSIYLCSVGTGSGNTIYFGEGSWLTVV.